These T cell receptor beta chains were read from a single sample in a study of shared clonotypes between healthy human individuals. Profiling relied on immunoSEQ multiplex PCR, and the TCRdb table lists in-frame clones only, not all of them. The sample carries about 1.5 million clones, approximately 98% recorded once. The specimen sequenced was naive CD4+ T cells sorted from blood. These receptors were obtained from a man aged 25 to 40 in good health. Both conserved end residues are part of each CDR3. D genes are given only for firm matches. Only some rows state a clone size, as once, few, many or a class for expanded clones.

TRBD1,.,TRBV28,TRBJ2-7,CASSLTRTGVQGYEQYF,TGTGCCAGCAGTTTAACCCGGACAGGGGTTCAGGGCTACGAGCAGTACTTC
.,.,TRBV28,TRBJ1-4,CATRGAGSEKLFF,TGTGCCACCCGGGGGGCGGGCTCTGAAAAACTGTTTTTT
.,.,TRBV19,TRBJ1-5,CASSIRPTVGNQPQHF,TGTGCCAGTAGTATTAGGCCGACGGTGGGCAATCAGCCCCAGCATTTT
.,.,TRBV21-1,TRBJ1-1,CASSKDSGWCQGSTEAFF,TGTGCCAGCAGCAAAGATTCAGGGTGGTGCCAGGGGAGCACTGAAGCTTTCTTT
.,.,TRBV29-1,TRBJ1-1,CSVVSFTEAFF,TGCAGCGTTGTGTCATTCACTGAAGCTTTCTTT
.,.,TRBV21-1,TRBJ2-1,CASSKDPRVNEQFF,TGTGCCAGCAGCAAAGATCCCAGGGTCAATGAGCAGTTCTTC
.,.,TRBV7-8,TRBJ2-1,CASSSVSPGGHEQFF,TGTGCCAGCAGCTCTGTCTCTCCGGGCGGCCATGAGCAGTTCTTC
.,.,TRBV18,TRBJ1-2,CASSPQEAGNYGYTF,TGTGCCAGCTCACCACAGGAAGCAGGAAACTATGGCTACACCTTC
.,.,TRBV5-8,TRBJ2-3,CASSLATDTQYF,TGTGCCAGCAGCTTGGCAACAGATACGCAGTATTTT
.,.,TRBV13,TRBJ1-4,CASSQGKGGKLFF,TGTGCCAGCAGCCAGGGAAAGGGGGGAAAACTGTTTTTT
TRBD1,.,TRBV9,TRBJ2-6,CASSERTGGPGSGANVLTF,TGTGCCAGCAGCGAAAGGACAGGGGGCCCCGGCTCTGGGGCCAACGTCCTGACTTTC
TRBD1,.,TRBV27,TRBJ1-5,CASSPGTGRNQPQHF,TGTGCCAGCAGTCCAGGGACAGGGAGGAATCAGCCCCAGCATTTT
TRBD2,.,TRBV11-2,TRBJ2-5,CASSPRLAGGPETQYF,TGTGCCAGCAGCCCCAGATTAGCGGGAGGGCCAGAGACCCAGTACTTC
.,.,TRBV5-4,TRBJ2-1,CASSRPFCGLEGGTNNEQFF,TGTGCCAGCAGCCGGCCCTTTTGTGGCCTTGAGGGGGGCACAAACAATGAGCAGTTCTTC
.,.,TRBV15,TRBJ2-7,CATSLGRSSYEQYF,TGTGCCACCAGCCTGGGACGGAGCTCCTACGAGCAGTACTTC
.,.,TRBV19,TRBJ2-4,CASSHEMWDAKNIQYF,TGTGCCAGTAGTCACGAAATGTGGGATGCCAAAAACATTCAGTACTTC
.,.,TRBV5-1,TRBJ2-1,CASSSEPGLNNEQFF,TGCGCCAGCAGTTCAGAACCGGGACTTAACAATGAGCAGTTCTTC
TRBD2,.,TRBV7-2,TRBJ2-7,CASSFSGRATWEQYF,TGTGCCAGCAGCTTCAGCGGGAGGGCCACTTGGGAGCAGTACTTC
.,.,TRBV11-1,TRBJ2-6,CASSFLGAGANVLTF,TGTGCCAGCAGCTTTTTGGGAGCTGGGGCCAACGTCCTGACTTTC
TRBD2,.,TRBV29-1,TRBJ2-3,CSVDPSGITDTQYF,TGCAGCGTTGACCCTAGCGGTATCACAGATACGCAGTATTTT
TRBD2,.,TRBV5-1,TRBJ2-5,CASSSGLAGIQETQYF,TGCGCCAGCAGCTCGGGACTAGCGGGGATCCAAGAGACCCAGTACTTC
TRBD2,once,TRBV6-5,TRBJ2-1,CASSLRLAGGYNEQFF,TGTGCCAGCAGTTTGAGACTAGCGGGGGGATACAATGAGCAGTTCTTC
.,.,TRBV7-6,TRBJ2-3,CASSTGQPGYTDTQYF,TGTGCCAGCAGCACGGGACAACCTGGTTACACAGATACGCAGTATTTT
.,.,TRBV7-6,TRBJ2-7,CASSRTPRNEQYF,TGTGCCAGCAGCCGAACGCCCCGGAACGAGCAGTACTTC
TRBD1,.,TRBV7-3,TRBJ2-7,CASSVNRGPSYEQYF,TGTGCCAGCAGCGTCAACAGGGGGCCCTCCTACGAGCAGTACTTC